A single sample gave rise to the 24 T cell receptor beta chains below, sequenced in a study of control samples from healthy donors and cancer patients. The data were produced by immunoSEQ multiplex PCR, yet TCRdb's version contains in-frame clones alone and is incomplete. The sample records roughly 450,000 clones, more than 80% being singletons. The sample was PBMCs. These receptors were collected from a middle-aged man with head and neck cancer.

V and J are TRBV23-1 and TRBJ1-3, with D unresolved. TRBV23-1 is labeled an ORF, and its function is uncertain. The V gene lost 6 bases and the J gene lost 0 bases, with 9 bases spanning the gap. The CDR3 has 14 amino acids. The CDR3 nucleotides read TGCGCCAGCAGCCCGTCCCCCTCTGGAAACACCATATATTTT. It codes for CASSPSPSGNTIYF.

This clone was observed once. The chain links TRBV7-8 to TRBJ2-5, with 7 bases identical to TRBD1. With V trimmed by 5 bases and J by 2 bases, 5 bases remained unmatched. Germline V CDR1 and CDR2: SGHVS, FQNEAQ. This CDR3 spans 14 amino acids. The CDR3 loop is CASSPRGQQETQYF. In DNA form, the CDR3 reads TGTGCCAGCAGCCCACGGGGACAGCAAGAGACCCAGTACTTC.

The gene calls are TRBV7-9 and TRBJ2-5; perhaps D is TRBD1 or TRBD2 (5 bases each). The V gene lost 2 bases and the J gene lost 1 base, with 11 bases spanning the gap. Germline V lookup: CDR1 SEHNR, CDR2 FQNEAQ (reference sequence). The CDR3 has 15 amino acids. CDR3 amino acids: CASSLWTGAQETQYF. CDR3 sequence (DNA): TGTGCCAGCAGCTTATGGACCGGGGCCCAAGAGACCCAGTACTTC.

The table lists this clone with a few counts. The chain uses TRBV3-1 (or the pseudogene TRBV3-2) and TRBJ2-3, with 8 bases lining up with TRBD2. This CDR3 contains 18 residues. Germline V gene lookup returns CDR1 LGHDT and CDR2 YNNKEL (reference sequence). With 1 base clipped from V and 0 bases from J, the junction kept 9 bases outside the gene matches. CDR3 in DNA: TGTGCCAGCAGCCAAGGATTGACTAGCGCCACTAGCACAGATACGCAGTATTTT. Amino acids: CASSQGLTSATSTDTQYF.

V is TRBV27 and J is TRBJ1-1, with D hard to call. The CDR3 covers 14 residues. V lost 5 bases to trimming and J lost 1 base, with 11 bases between them. Germline CDR1 and CDR2: MNHEY and SMNVEV (reference sequence). The CDR3 here is CASSLRAGNTEAFF. The CDR3, as DNA: TGTGCCAGCAGTCTACGAGCGGGGAACACTGAAGCTTTCTTT.

This clone was found once. V usage is TRBV9 and J usage is TRBJ1-2; TRBD1 matches at 7 bases. The trim removed 7 bases at V and 8 bases at J, leaving 11 bases unmatched. This CDR3 spans 13 amino acids. Germline CDR1 reads SGDLS; CDR2 reads YYNGEE. CDR3 sequence reads: CASREVTGVGYTF. The CDR3 DNA follows: TGTGCCAGCCGTGAAGTAACAGGGGTAGGCTACACCTTC.

The chain employs TRBV10-3 and TRBJ1-1; 7 bases are shared with TRBD1. This CDR3 is 14 amino acids long. CDR1 is ENHRY, CDR2 SYGVKD, per germline. The V segment lost 9 bases and the J segment 3 bases; nucleotides outside the gene matches: 10. The CDR3 DNA reads TGTGCCATAAACAGGGGTGAGGCTGACACTGAAGCTTTCTTT. This codes for CAINRGEADTEAFF.

The V call is TRBV5-4, the J call TRBJ2-7, with 10 bases aligning to TRBD1. The V gene end was trimmed by 0 bases and the J gene end by 5 bases; junction bases not matched to a gene: 2. From germline, CDR1 is SGHNT and CDR2 YYREEE (reference sequence). The CDR3 totals 14 residues. CDR3 loop: CASSLETGGNEQYF. The CDR3 DNA is TGTGCCAGCAGCTTGGAGACAGGGGGCAACGAGCAGTACTTC.

V and J are TRBV30 and TRBJ1-4; D gene unclear. The V gene's germline CDR1 is GTSNPN and CDR2 SVGIG (reference sequence). V lost 3 bases and J lost 0, with 11 bases in between. CDR3 length: 15 amino acids. In nucleotides, the CDR3 is TGTGCCTGGAGCATCGGAGCCTCAACTAATGAAAAACTGTTTTTT. It codes for CAWSIGASTNEKLFF.

This chain connects TRBV3-1 (or the pseudogene TRBV3-2) to TRBJ1-2; D not certain. The germline V and J ends were trimmed by 5 bases and 3 bases, with 7 bases remaining between them. This CDR3 has 12 residues. The germline V gene has CDR1 LGHDT and CDR2 YNNKEL (reference sequence). This CDR3 reads CASSLSDYGYTF. The CDR3 DNA is TGTGCCAGCAGCTTGTCGGACTATGGCTACACCTTC.

The chain uses TRBV4-2 and TRBJ2-2, with 10 bases lining up with TRBD1. V lost 2 bases, J lost 3 bases, and 3 bases stayed unmatched. Germline CDR1 and CDR2: LGHNA and YNFKEQ. The CDR3 contains 16 residues. CDR3 sequence (DNA): TGTGCCAGCAGCCAATATGGGACAGGGGACACCGGGGAGCTGTTTTTT. It codes for CASSQYGTGDTGELFF.

Concerning this clone: A junction end diverges from the germline sequence, so it may reflect a read error. V gene TRBV16 combines with J gene TRBJ1-3, with D tentatively TRBD1 (5 bases). The CDR3 length is 12 residues. CDR1 KGHSY and CDR2 FQNENV come from the germline V gene. The CDR3 region is CASSHWDGDMHF. The CDR3 nucleotides are TGTGCCAGCAGCCATTGGGACGGGGATATGCATTTT.

The rearrangement links TRBV25-1 to TRBJ1-4; possibly TRBD1 for D (6 bases). The CDR3 covers 15 residues. Germline V gives CDR1 MGHDK, CDR2 SYGVNS. V was clipped by 0 bases and J by 8 bases, with 13 bases between them. The CDR3 DNA is TGTGCCAGCAGTGAATACGGAGGGGGGCGGGAAAAACTGTTTTTT. Its protein is CASSEYGGGREKLFF.

The CDR3 here is CASSNYPNYGYTF. DNA of the CDR3: TGTGCCAGCAGTAATTATCCTAACTATGGCTACACCTTC. J is TRBJ1-2 and V is TRBV12-3 or TRBV12-4; D call uncertain. The CDR3 extends over 13 amino acids. V dropped 5 bases and J dropped 0 bases, with 7 bases sitting between them.

This chain connects TRBV5-1 to TRBJ2-1, with D unclear. Germline V gives CDR1 SGHRS, CDR2 YFSETQ. This CDR3 comprises 12 residues. The V end lost 6 bases, the J end lost 5 bases, and 9 bases lay between the germline ends. CDR3 nucleotides: TGCGCCAGCAAGGGCCAGAACAATGAGCAGTTCTTC. Translated, it gives CASKGQNNEQFF.

The J gene is TRBJ2-7, the V gene TRBV19, with 8 bases matching TRBD1. The ends lost 3 bases at V and 6 bases at J; junction bases unmatched: 7. Germline V lookup: CDR1 LNHDA, CDR2 SQIVND (reference sequence). The CDR3 sequence is 14 residues long. The CDR3 DNA is TGTGCCAGTAGTATCCGGCAGGGGGCAGGCGAGCAGTACTTC. Its translation is CASSIRQGAGEQYF.

The genes are TRBV7-9 and TRBJ2-7; 11 positions agree with TRBD2. Trimming took 5 bases from V and 3 from J; bases not matched to a gene: 9. Germline lookup yields CDR1 SEHNR and CDR2 FQNEAQ (reference sequence). The CDR3 spans 16 residues. CDR3 bases: TGTGCCAGCAGCCCGAAGGGGACTAGCGGACTCTACGAGCAGTACTTC. Its protein is CASSPKGTSGLYEQYF.

The J gene is TRBJ2-7, the V gene TRBV11-2, with 7 positions matching TRBD2. The CDR3 runs to 14 residues. The germline V gene encodes CDR1 SGHAT and CDR2 FQNNGV. Trimming at V came to 5 bases and at J to 4 bases, leaving 8 bases not matched to a gene. The CDR3 loop is CASSRGGSGYEQYF. The CDR3 coding sequence is TGTGCCAGCAGCCGGGGCGGGAGCGGTTACGAGCAGTACTTC.

The J gene is TRBJ2-3, the V gene TRBV27, with D unclear. The germline gives CDR1 MNHEY, CDR2 SMNVEV (reference sequence). Trimming removed 4 bases from V and 2 bases from J, with 25 bases in between. The CDR3 is 19 amino acids. The CDR3 DNA follows: TGTGCCAGCAGTTCGCCGGATACTTCCCCCCGAAGGGACACAGATACGCAGTATTTT. It codes for CASSSPDTSPRRDTDTQYF.

This rearrangement joins TRBV10-3 to TRBJ2-3, with 7 bases that match TRBD2. This CDR3 region has 12 residues. CDR1 is ENHRY and CDR2 is SYGVKD in the germline V gene. The J segment lost 6 bases and the V segment lost 5 bases, leaving 2 bases of the junction unmatched. CDR3: CAISHGGDTQYF. The DNA for the CDR3 is TGTGCCATCAGTCACGGGGGGGATACGCAGTATTTT.

The chain is built from TRBV21-1 and TRBJ2-5; the table gives TRBD1 as D, unverified against the DNA. TRBV21-1 represents a pseudogene. The CDR3 is made up of 16 amino acids. This CDR3 is CASSKCSDPGRETQYF. In nucleotides, the CDR3 is TGTGCCAGCAGCAAATGTTCGGACCCAGGGCGGGAGACCCAGTACTTC.

This chain joins TRBV6-5 and TRBJ1-6, with D possibly matching TRBD1 (5 bases). V was clipped by 6 bases and J by 4 bases, with 10 bases between them. The CDR3 extends over 14 amino acids. From germline, CDR1 is MNHEY and CDR2 SVGAGI. CDR3: CASSRDGYNSPLHF. CDR3 sequence (DNA): TGTGCCAGCAGCCGGGACGGTTATAATTCACCCCTCCACTTT.

V usage is TRBV5-6 and J usage is TRBJ2-7, with 7 bases matching TRBD2. This CDR3 has 13 residues. J gave up 3 bases and V 4 bases, and 4 bases lay outside the gene matches. Germline CDR1 is SGHDT and CDR2 is YYEEEE. The CDR3 loop is CASSNAGDYEQYF. The CDR3 bases are TGTGCCAGCAGCAATGCGGGGGACTACGAGCAGTACTTC.

This clone was seen once. V and J are TRBV3-1 (or the pseudogene TRBV3-2) and TRBJ2-2, with TRBD2 matching 7 bases. V shed 3 bases and J 7 bases; nucleotides not matched to a gene: 14. Germline loops: CDR1 LGHDT, CDR2 YNNKEL (reference sequence). The CDR3 contains 17 residues. In DNA form, the CDR3 reads TGTGCCAGCAGCCATGGGAAGTCTAGCGGCCTGAGCGGGGAGCTGTTTTTT. It is translated as CASSHGKSSGLSGELFF.